This record covers a single TCR beta chain. Its antigen is unknown. Germline-derived CDR1 and CDR2 are MNHEY and SMNVEV (reference sequence). The CDR3 spans 15 residues. V lost 6 bases and J lost 2; bases outside the gene matches: 5. Sample time point: patch test 3, about 24 weeks after DPC sensitization. Described treatment: therapeutic diphenylcyclopropenone sensitization with weekly scalp DPC. Unfractionated whole blood yielded the extracted total RNA. This sample is drawn from a study of human T cells and chemical hapten exposure. On the study more broadly: 2% DPC was applied to around 2 cm by around 2 cm of upper inner arm skin for sensitization. Alopecia areata, totalis and universalis patients, mostly female, were included.

MiXCR was run by TCRdb on the RACE reads, yielding one entry per CDR3 protein. This table has some 62,000 distinct CDR3 sequences, approximately 10% appearing once. Study-level results: While controls formed fewer of them, expanded TCRs formed significantly more large CDR3 similarity clusters.

The TCR comes from a young woman with alopecia areata. Some clones in this sample may be carry-over from other donors' samples. The rearrangement links TRBV27 to TRBJ2-1; 9 bases match TRBD1. The sample here was whole blood, taken in connection with sensitization to the hapten diphenylcyclopropenone (DPC). This CDR3 is CASRQGAPPYNEQFF. The DNA for the CDR3 is TGTGCCAGCAGACAGGGGGCCCCACCCTACAATGAGCAGTTCTTC.